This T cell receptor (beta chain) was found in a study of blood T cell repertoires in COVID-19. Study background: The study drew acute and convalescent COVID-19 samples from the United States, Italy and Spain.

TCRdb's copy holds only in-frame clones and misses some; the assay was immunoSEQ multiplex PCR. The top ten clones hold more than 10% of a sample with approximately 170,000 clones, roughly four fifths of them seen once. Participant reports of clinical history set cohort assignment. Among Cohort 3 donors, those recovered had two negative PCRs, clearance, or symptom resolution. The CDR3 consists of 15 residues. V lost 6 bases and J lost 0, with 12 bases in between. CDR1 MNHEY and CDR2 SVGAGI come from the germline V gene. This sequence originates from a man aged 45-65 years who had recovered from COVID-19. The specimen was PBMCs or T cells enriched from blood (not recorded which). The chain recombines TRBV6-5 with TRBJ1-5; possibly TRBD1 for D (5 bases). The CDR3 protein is CASRGASYSNQPQHF. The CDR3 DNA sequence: TGTGCCAGCAGAGGGGCGTCCTATAGCAATCAGCCCCAGCATTTT.